This record covers a single T cell receptor beta chain. Its specificity is unknown. The CDR3 extends over 13 amino acids. The germline V gene encodes CDR1 SEHNR and CDR2 FQNEAQ (reference sequence). The ends were cut back, 5 bases at V and 2 bases at J, with 10 bases in the middle. Positive CCR7 selection of CD45RO-negative cells yielded the naive CD8 cells, and terminally differentiated effector memory CD45RA+ cells were excluded. The sample belongs to a study of shared clonotypes between healthy human individuals. The overall study: CD4 naive and CD4 memory each took three plates per donor, while CD8 naive took two and CD8 memory one. Broader study findings: It was observed that roughly 5.1% of naive CD4 clonotypes were shared across several donors. The low donor count limited represented genetic and exposure-history diversity.

Libraries were prepared by immunoSEQ multiplex PCR; TCRdb keeps only in-frame clonotypes and omits some of them. The data hold hundreds of thousands of clones, with 92% observed a single time. The chain recombines TRBV7-9 with TRBJ2-7; a possible D gene is TRBD2 (5 bases). The sequencing input was naive CD8+ T cells sorted from blood. The sequence came from a man aged 25 to 40 in good health. CDR3 loop: CASSKPGTYEQYF. CDR3 nucleotides: TGTGCCAGCAGCAAACCGGGAACCTACGAGCAGTACTTC.